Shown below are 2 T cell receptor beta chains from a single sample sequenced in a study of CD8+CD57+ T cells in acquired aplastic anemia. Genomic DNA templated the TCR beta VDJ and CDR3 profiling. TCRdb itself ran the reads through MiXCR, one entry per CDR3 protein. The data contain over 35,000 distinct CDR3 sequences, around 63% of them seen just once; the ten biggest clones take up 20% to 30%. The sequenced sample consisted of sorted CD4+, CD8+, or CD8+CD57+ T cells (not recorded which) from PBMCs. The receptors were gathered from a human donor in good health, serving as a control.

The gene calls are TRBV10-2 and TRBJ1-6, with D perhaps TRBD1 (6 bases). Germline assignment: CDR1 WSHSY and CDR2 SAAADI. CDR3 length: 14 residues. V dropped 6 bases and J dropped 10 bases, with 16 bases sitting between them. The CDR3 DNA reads TGCGCCAGCAGGGACAGAATAAGTGCATCACCCCTCCACTTT. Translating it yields CASRDRISASPLHF.

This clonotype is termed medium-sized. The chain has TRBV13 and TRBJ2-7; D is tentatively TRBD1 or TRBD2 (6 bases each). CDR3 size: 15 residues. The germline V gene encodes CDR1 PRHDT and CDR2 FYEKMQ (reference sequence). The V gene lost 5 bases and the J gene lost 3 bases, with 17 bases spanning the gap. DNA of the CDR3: TGTGCCAGCAGCCCAAGTGTGGGGGGCTACTACGAGCAGTACTTC. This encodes CASSPSVGGYYEQYF.